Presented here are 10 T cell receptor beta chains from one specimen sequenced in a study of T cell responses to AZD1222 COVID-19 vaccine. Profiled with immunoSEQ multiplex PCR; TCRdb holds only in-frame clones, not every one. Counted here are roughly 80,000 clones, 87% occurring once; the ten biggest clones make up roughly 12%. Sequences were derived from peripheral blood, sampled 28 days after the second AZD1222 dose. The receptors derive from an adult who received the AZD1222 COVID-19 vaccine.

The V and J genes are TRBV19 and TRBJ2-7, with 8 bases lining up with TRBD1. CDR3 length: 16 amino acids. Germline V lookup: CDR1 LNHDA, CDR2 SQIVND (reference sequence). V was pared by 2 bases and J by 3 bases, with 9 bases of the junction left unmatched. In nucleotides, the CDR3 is TGTGCCAGTAGTATAAAGAGGGGGACAGGCCACTACGAGCAGTACTTC. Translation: CASSIKRGTGHYEQYF.

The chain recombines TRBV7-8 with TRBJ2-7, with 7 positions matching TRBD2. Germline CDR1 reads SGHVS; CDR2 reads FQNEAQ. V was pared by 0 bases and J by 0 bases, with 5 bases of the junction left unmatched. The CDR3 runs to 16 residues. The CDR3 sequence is CASSLAAGVYSYEQYF. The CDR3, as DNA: TGTGCCAGCAGCTTAGCGGCGGGGGTCTACTCCTACGAGCAGTACTTC.

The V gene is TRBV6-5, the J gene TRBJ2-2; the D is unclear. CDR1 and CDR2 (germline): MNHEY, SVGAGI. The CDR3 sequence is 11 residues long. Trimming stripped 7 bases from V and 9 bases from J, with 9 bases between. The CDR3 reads CASKVGRELFF. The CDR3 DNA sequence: TGTGCCAGCAAAGTAGGGCGGGAGCTGTTTTTT.

The CDR3 nucleotides read TGTGCCAGCAGTGACGGGCAGGGGATTTCCTACGAGCAGTACTTC. Amino acid sequence: CASSDGQGISYEQYF. The chain links TRBV6-1 to TRBJ2-7; D might be TRBD1 (6 bases). V shed 3 bases and J shed 1 base, with 13 bases lying between them. Per the germline V gene, CDR1 is MNHNS and CDR2 is SASEGT. The CDR3 runs to 15 residues.

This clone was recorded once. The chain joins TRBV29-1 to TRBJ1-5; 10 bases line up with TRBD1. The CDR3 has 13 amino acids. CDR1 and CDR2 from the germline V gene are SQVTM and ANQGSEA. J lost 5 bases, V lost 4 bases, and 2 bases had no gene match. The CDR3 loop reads CSVGQGADQPQHF. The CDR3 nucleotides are TGCAGCGTTGGACAGGGGGCCGATCAGCCCCAGCATTTT.

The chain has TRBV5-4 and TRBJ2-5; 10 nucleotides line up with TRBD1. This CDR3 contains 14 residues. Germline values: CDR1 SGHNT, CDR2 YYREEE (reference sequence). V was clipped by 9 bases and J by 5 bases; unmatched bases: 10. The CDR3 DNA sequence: TGTGCCACGTCACGACAGGGGGCGGCGGAGACCCAGTACTTC. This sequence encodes CATSRQGAAETQYF.

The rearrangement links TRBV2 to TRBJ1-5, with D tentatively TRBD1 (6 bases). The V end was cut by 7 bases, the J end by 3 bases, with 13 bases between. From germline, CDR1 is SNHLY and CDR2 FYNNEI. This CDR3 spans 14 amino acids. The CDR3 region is CASTTDSYNQPQHF. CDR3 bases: TGTGCCAGCACCACGGACAGTTACAATCAGCCCCAGCATTTT.

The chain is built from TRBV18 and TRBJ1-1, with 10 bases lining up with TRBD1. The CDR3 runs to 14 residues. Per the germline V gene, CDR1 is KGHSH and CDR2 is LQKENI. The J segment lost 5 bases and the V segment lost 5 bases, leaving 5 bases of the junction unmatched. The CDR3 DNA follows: TGTGCCAGCTCATCAGGGACAGGGGATACTGAAGCTTTCTTT. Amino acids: CASSSGTGDTEAFF.

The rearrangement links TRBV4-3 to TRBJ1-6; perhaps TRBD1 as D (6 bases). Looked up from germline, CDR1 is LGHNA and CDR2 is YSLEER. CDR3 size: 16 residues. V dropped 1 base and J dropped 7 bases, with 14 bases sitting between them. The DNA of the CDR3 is TGCGCCAGCAGCCAAGGCAACCGACAGGCAAATTCACCCCTCCACTTT. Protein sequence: CASSQGNRQANSPLHF.

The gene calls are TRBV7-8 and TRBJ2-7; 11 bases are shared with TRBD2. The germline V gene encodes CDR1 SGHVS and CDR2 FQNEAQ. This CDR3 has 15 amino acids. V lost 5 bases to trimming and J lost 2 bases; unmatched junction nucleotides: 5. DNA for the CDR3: TGTGCCAGCAGCCCCAGACTAGCGGGGACCTACGAGCAGTACTTC. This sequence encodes CASSPRLAGTYEQYF.